This T cell receptor (beta chain) was sequenced in a study of shared clonotypes between healthy human individuals. The CDR3 loop spans 16 amino acids. Per the germline V gene, CDR1 is MNHEY and CDR2 is SVGAGI. Deletions cut 4 bases from V and 0 bases from J, with 14 bases between. Some clones are missing from TCRdb's copy, which holds only in-frame ones; the method was immunoSEQ multiplex PCR. The table lists around 980,000 clones, around three quarters of them singletons, with roughly 0.55% in the top ten. The sequenced material came from memory CD4+ T cells from PBMCs. The subset was: CD45RA-negative fraction. V is TRBV6-5 and J is TRBJ2-3, with D tentatively TRBD1 (6 bases). This clonotype originated in a man aged 18 to 35 in good health. Some clones in this sample may be carry-over from other donors' samples. CDR3 in DNA: TGTGCCAGCAGTTCCCGACAGGATGGTAGCACAGATACGCAGTATTTT. Translation: CASSSRQDGSTDTQYF.